This passage covers 27 T cell receptor beta chains from one sample sequenced in a study of shared clonotypes between healthy human individuals. The data were produced by immunoSEQ multiplex PCR, yet TCRdb's version contains in-frame clones alone and is incomplete. The table lists over 1.5 million clones, 98% of them singletons. Material: naive CD4+ T cells sorted from blood. Subset meaning: CD45RA+ positively selected. The receptors derive from a man aged 25-40 years in good health.

The chain couples TRBV27 to TRBJ2-5; D might be TRBD2 (5 bases). The CDR3 consists of 16 residues. Between the trimmed V and J ends, which lost 5 bases and 0 bases, there was a span of 16 bases. CDR1 and CDR2 from the germline V gene are MNHEY and SMNVEV (reference sequence). DNA for the CDR3: TGTGCCAGCAGTACCGACTACCCGGGGTACCAAGAGACCCAGTACTTC. It translates to CASSTDYPGYQETQYF.

The rearrangement uses TRBV30 and TRBJ2-1; the D is unclear. This CDR3 comprises 12 residues. Germline V lookup: CDR1 GTSNPN, CDR2 SVGIG (reference sequence). Between the trimmed V and J ends, which lost 3 bases and 4 bases, there was a span of 7 bases. Here the CDR3 reads CAWRRGYNEQFF. CDR3 DNA: TGTGCCTGGAGGCGAGGTTACAATGAGCAGTTCTTC.

DNA for the CDR3: TGTGCCAGCAGTTCTTTTAGTGGGGAAAAACTGTTTTTT. This gives the protein CASSSFSGEKLFF. The chain is built from TRBV2 and TRBJ1-4; D not certain. Germline-derived CDR1 and CDR2 are SNHLY and FYNNEI. The CDR3 is made up of 13 amino acids. V was shortened by 5 bases and J by 8 bases, with 12 bases between the two germline ends.

This chain links TRBV6-1 with TRBJ2-7; D is possibly TRBD2 (6 bases). CDR1 and CDR2 (germline): MNHNS, SASEGT. V dropped 4 bases and J dropped 0 bases, with 10 bases sitting between them. CDR3 size: 14 residues. This CDR3 is CASSATGVSYEQYF. In DNA form, the CDR3 reads TGTGCCAGCAGTGCGACGGGAGTCTCCTACGAGCAGTACTTC.

This clone appeared once. This CDR3 is CASSSQASGGYNEQFF. CDR3 bases: TGTGCCAGCAGCTCCCAAGCTAGCGGAGGCTACAATGAGCAGTTCTTC. V and J are TRBV5-4 and TRBJ2-1; 7 bases line up with TRBD2. This CDR3 has 16 amino acids. V shed 3 bases and J 3 bases; nucleotides not matched to a gene: 9. Germline V lookup: CDR1 SGHNT, CDR2 YYREEE (reference sequence).

The chain carries TRBV15 and TRBJ2-7, with 9 bases matching TRBD1. The V segment lost 5 bases and the J segment 2 bases; nucleotides outside the gene matches: 4. The CDR3 is made up of 14 amino acids. Per germline, CDR1 LNHNV and CDR2 YYDKDF (reference sequence). The CDR3 DNA reads as TGTGCCACCAGCCCCCGACAGGGGGCCTACGAGCAGTACTTC. Translating it yields CATSPRQGAYEQYF. The variable domain in full, completed from reference TRBV15 and TRBJ2-7, reads DAMVIQNPRYQVTQFGKPVTLSCSQTLNHNVMYWYQQKSSQAPKLLFHYYDKDFNNEADTPDNFQSRRPNTSFCFLDIRSPGLGDTAMYLCATSPRQGAYEQYFGPGTRLTVT.

This sequence joins TRBV5-1 and TRBJ2-7, with D unresolved. CDR1 and CDR2 (germline): SGHRS, YFSETQ. The CDR3 has 13 residues. Trimming pared 4 bases from V and 1 base from J, leaving 9 bases between. The CDR3 is CASSATSSYEQYF. The DNA of the CDR3 is TGCGCCAGCAGCGCGACAAGTTCCTACGAGCAGTACTTC.

In the case of this clone: The same CDR3 is also encoded by other DNA sequences in this sample. This rearrangement joins TRBV5-1 to TRBJ2-7; the D is unclear. Trimming cost V 0 bases and J 2 bases, with 9 bases left between them. This CDR3 is built from 14 residues. CDR1 is SGHRS and CDR2 is YFSETQ in the germline V gene. The CDR3 DNA sequence: TGCGCCAGCAGCTTGGTGGGCGCTACCTACGAGCAGTACTTC. Encoded protein: CASSLVGATYEQYF.

This chain uses TRBV5-6 with TRBJ1-1; 8 bases line up with TRBD1. The V segment lost 1 base and the J segment 1 base; nucleotides outside the gene matches: 9. Germline values: CDR1 SGHDT, CDR2 YYEEEE. The CDR3 is 17 residues long. The CDR3 loop reads CASSLNRGGVRNTEAFF. The CDR3 coding sequence is TGTGCCAGCAGCTTGAACAGGGGGGGTGTGAGGAACACTGAAGCTTTCTTT. Filled out from reference TRBV5-6 and TRBJ1-1, the complete variable domain reads DAGVTQSPTHLIKTRGQQVTLRCSPKSGHDTVSWYQQALGQGPQFIFQYYEEEERQRGNFPDRFSGHQFPNYSSELNVNALLLGDSALYLCASSLNRGGVRNTEAFFGQGTRLTVV.

The chain combines TRBV5-4 with TRBJ2-7; 7 positions match TRBD2. The CDR3 covers 16 residues. Germline CDR1 and CDR2: SGHNT and YYREEE (reference sequence). Trimming removed 4 bases from V and 0 bases from J; junction bases left unmatched: 10. The CDR3 loop reads CASSRTGRYLSYEQYF. CDR3 nucleotide sequence: TGTGCCAGCAGCAGAACCGGGAGGTACCTCTCCTACGAGCAGTACTTC.

The chain has TRBV27 and TRBJ2-5, with D hard to call. This CDR3 region has 14 residues. Germline lookup yields CDR1 MNHEY and CDR2 SMNVEV (reference sequence). With 3 bases removed from V and 3 bases from J, the gap between germline ends came to 11 bases. CDR3 residues: CASSLGGPEETQYF. The CDR3 DNA is TGTGCCAGCAGTTTGGGCGGACCAGAAGAGACCCAGTACTTC.

This rearrangement joins TRBV5-4 to TRBJ2-1, with 9 bases lining up with TRBD1. With 3 bases clipped from V and 6 bases from J, the junction kept 10 bases outside the gene matches. CDR1 is SGHNT, CDR2 YYREEE, per germline (reference sequence). This CDR3 comprises 16 residues. The CDR3: CASSSRTGVGFNEQFF. In DNA, the CDR3 is TGTGCCAGCAGCTCAAGGACAGGGGTAGGTTTCAATGAGCAGTTCTTC.

This sequence joins TRBV18 and TRBJ2-1; 9 bases map to TRBD2. From germline, CDR1 is KGHSH and CDR2 LQKENI. The CDR3 sequence is 15 residues long. After removal of 1 base from V and 7 bases from J, the junction contained 5 bases not matched to a gene. The CDR3 sequence is CASSPRLAEGNEQFF. CDR3 coding DNA: TGTGCCAGCTCACCACGACTAGCGGAGGGAAATGAGCAGTTCTTC.

V and J are TRBV25-1 and TRBJ2-3; 11 bases are a match to TRBD2. V lost 5 bases and J lost 7; bases outside the gene matches: 11. CDR3 length: 16 residues. Germline V CDR1 and CDR2: MGHDK, SYGVNS. CDR3 in DNA: TGTGCCAGCAGTAAACCAATAGCGGGAGGGCCACATACGCAGTATTTT. Translating it yields CASSKPIAGGPHTQYF.

The chain uses TRBV5-1 and TRBJ2-1, with 8 bases fitting TRBD2. CDR3 length equals 15 residues. Germline CDR1 and CDR2: SGHRS and YFSETQ. Trimming took 4 bases from V and 5 from J; bases not matched to a gene: 8. CDR3 protein: CASSVGTSFHNEQFF. CDR3 DNA: TGCGCCAGCAGCGTTGGGACTAGTTTCCACAATGAGCAGTTCTTC.

V usage is TRBV10-3 and J usage is TRBJ2-5, with D perhaps TRBD1 (5 bases). Germline CDR1 ENHRY, CDR2 SYGVKD. V lost 3 bases and J 4 bases, leaving 9 bases between the germline ends. This CDR3 contains 13 residues. The CDR3 DNA follows: TGTGCCATCAGTGACAGGGATTCAGAGACCCAGTACTTC. It translates to CAISDRDSETQYF.

CDR3 nucleotides: TGTGCCAGCAGCTTGCTAACCGGGGAGCTGTTTTTT. Its protein is CASSLLTGELFF. J is TRBJ2-2 and V is TRBV5-5; D is unclear. The germline V gene encodes CDR1 SGHKS and CDR2 YYEKEE (reference sequence). CDR3 length: 12 amino acids. Trimming pared 1 base from V and 5 bases from J, leaving 3 bases between.

The V and J genes are TRBV5-1 and TRBJ2-5; no definite D call. CDR3 length equals 13 residues. Per germline, CDR1 SGHRS and CDR2 YFSETQ. Between the trimmed V and J ends, which lost 1 base and 2 bases, there was a span of 6 bases. The CDR3 protein is CASSLKAQETQYF. The CDR3 DNA sequence: TGCGCCAGCAGCTTGAAGGCGCAAGAGACCCAGTACTTC.

V gene TRBV5-1 combines with J gene TRBJ2-7; weak D call: TRBD1 (5 bases). The CDR3 consists of 14 residues. Deletions cut 7 bases from V and 2 bases from J, with 16 bases between. The germline gives CDR1 SGHRS, CDR2 YFSETQ. The CDR3 region is CASGRRVGAYEQYF. DNA of the CDR3: TGCGCCAGCGGTCGCAGGGTTGGAGCCTACGAGCAGTACTTC.

The J gene is TRBJ2-1, the V gene TRBV7-9; D is perhaps TRBD2 (5 bases). The V end was cut by 1 base, the J end by 7 bases, with 20 bases between. This CDR3 spans 17 amino acids. In germline, CDR1 is SEHNR, CDR2 FQNEAQ (reference sequence). The CDR3 DNA follows: TGTGCCAGCAGCTTAGTAGGCCGAGGCGGCCCGGGGAATGAGCAGTTCTTC. It encodes CASSLVGRGGPGNEQFF.

The genes are TRBV10-1 and TRBJ1-2; a possible D gene is TRBD1 (6 bases). V lost 6 bases to trimming and J lost 0 bases, with 17 bases between them. Germline CDR1 and CDR2: WNHNN and SYGVQD (reference sequence). The CDR3 contains 16 residues. The CDR3 bases are TGCGCCAGCAGATACTCATCACAGGGAGCTAACTATGGCTACACCTTC. It specifies CASRYSSQGANYGYTF.

The gene calls are TRBV19 and TRBJ1-5, with 7 bases lining up with TRBD1. The CDR3 has 14 residues. Germline trimming cut 5 bases from V and 6 bases from J; bases unmatched to any gene: 7. Germline values: CDR1 LNHDA, CDR2 SQIVND (reference sequence). CDR3 sequence reads: CASSVTGAGQPQHF. The DNA for the CDR3 is TGTGCCAGTAGTGTAACAGGGGCTGGTCAGCCCCAGCATTTT. Complete variable domain (other parts from reference TRBV19 and TRBJ1-5): DGGITQSPKYLFRKEGQNVTLSCEQNLNHDAMYWYRQDPGQGLRLIYYSQIVNDFQKGDIAEGYSVSREKKESFPLTVTSAQKNPTAFYLCASSVTGAGQPQHFGDGTRLSIL.

This clone was detected only once. J is TRBJ1-5 and V is TRBV19; D is unresolved. CDR3 size: 14 residues. With 5 bases removed from V and 1 base from J, the gap between germline ends came to 9 bases. The germline CDR1 and CDR2 sequences are LNHDA and SQIVND (reference sequence). CDR3 loop: CASSLRQSNQPQHF. DNA of the CDR3: TGTGCCAGTAGTTTACGGCAGAGCAATCAGCCCCAGCATTTT. Looking up the rest from reference TRBV19 and TRBJ1-5 gives the full variable domain: DGGITQSPKYLFRKEGQNVTLSCEQNLNHDAMYWYRQDPGQGLRLIYYSQIVNDFQKGDIAEGYSVSREKKESFPLTVTSAQKNPTAFYLCASSLRQSNQPQHFGDGTRLSIL.

Remarks on this clone: Its ends do not fully match the called genes, so a read error is possible. This chain links TRBV7-2 with TRBJ2-3, with TRBD2 matching over 7 bases. The CDR3 sequence is 16 residues long. Germline CDR1 is SGHTA and CDR2 is FQGNSA. The CDR3 loop is CASSSWEGGTGNMWNF. The DNA for the CDR3 is TGTGCCAGCAGCTCTTGGGAGGGCGGCACGGGGAACATGTGGAATTTT.

The J gene is TRBJ2-7, the V gene TRBV15; perhaps TRBD2 as D (5 bases). From germline, CDR1 is LNHNV and CDR2 YYDKDF (reference sequence). The CDR3 length is 14 residues. V lost 4 bases to trimming and J lost 2 bases, with 12 bases between them. The CDR3 loop reads CATSNRGPPYEQYF. For the CDR3, the DNA is TGTGCCACCAGCAACCGGGGTCCACCCTACGAGCAGTACTTC.

V usage is TRBV9 and J usage is TRBJ1-4; a weak D match, TRBD1 (6 bases). CDR3 length equals 16 residues. V lost 2 bases and J lost 8, with 19 bases in between. Germline assignment: CDR1 SGDLS and CDR2 YYNGEE. The CDR3 DNA follows: TGTGCCAGCAGCGTTGGGAACAGGGACCCCCGAGAAAAACTGTTTTTT. Its translation: CASSVGNRDPREKLFF.

The V and J genes are TRBV18 and TRBJ1-1, with D possibly matching TRBD1 (5 bases). The V end was cut by 3 bases, the J end by 0 bases, with 8 bases between. The length of the CDR3 is 14 residues. Germline lookup yields CDR1 KGHSH and CDR2 LQKENI. The CDR3: CASSPTVLNTEAFF. The DNA for the CDR3 is TGTGCCAGCTCACCGACAGTTCTGAACACTGAAGCTTTCTTT.